The 16 T cell receptor beta chains reported below all come from one sample, sequenced in a study of cytomegalovirus exposure and HLA in healthy donors. Use of 60 Vbeta and 13 Jbeta primers characterized the PCR. Profiled with immunoSEQ multiplex PCR; TCRdb holds only in-frame clones, not every one. The table has 150,000 or so clones, less than 75% seen once; the top ten hold approximately 1.4%. Sequenced input: PBMCs. The receptors derive from a girl aged 10-17 years in good health and CMV-seronegative.

The V gene is TRBV2, the J gene TRBJ1-2, with TRBD1 identical over 7 bases. The germline gives CDR1 SNHLY, CDR2 FYNNEI. The CDR3 is 12 residues long. The CDR3 nucleotides read TGTGCTACCCGGTGGGACAGAGATGGCTACACCTTC. It translates to CATRWDRDGYTF. Based on the CDR3 plus reference TRBV2 and TRBJ1-2, the full variable domain is EPEVTQTPSHQVTQMGQEVILRCVPISNHLYFYWYRQILGQKVEFLVSFYNNEISEKSEIFDDQFSVERPDGSNFTLKIRSTKLEDSAMYFCATRWDRDGYTFGSGTRLTVV.

The gene calls are TRBV14 and TRBJ1-1; D might be TRBD1 (5 bases). Trimming took 4 bases from V and 1 from J, leaving 13 bases between them. This CDR3 has 15 amino acids. Germline values: CDR1 SGHDN, CDR2 FVKESK. The DNA for the CDR3 is TGTGCCAGCAGCCTCAAGCGGGGGGGGAACACTGAAGCTTTCTTT. It encodes CASSLKRGGNTEAFF.

The chain employs TRBV10-3 and TRBJ1-1; 10 bases map to TRBD1. Germline CDR1 is ENHRY and CDR2 is SYGVKD. Trimming removed 7 bases from V and 1 base from J; junction bases left unmatched: 6. This CDR3 spans 15 amino acids. CDR3 bases: TGTGCCATCATGGGCGGGGACAGGGGGAACACTGAAGCTTTCTTT. Its protein product is CAIMGGDRGNTEAFF.

This sequence joins TRBV18 and TRBJ2-7, with D possibly matching TRBD1 (6 bases). V was trimmed by 3 bases and J by 8 bases, leaving 14 bases between them. CDR1 and CDR2 from the germline V gene are KGHSH and LQKENI. CDR3 length equals 13 residues. CDR3 bases: TGTGCCAGCTCACCCCCGGGACAAGAGAAGCAGTACTTC. Protein sequence: CASSPPGQEKQYF.

On this clone: An end of the junction does not agree with germline; a read error may underlie this. CDR3 coding DNA: TGTGCCAGCAGTGAGTCGGTGGCTAGCCATCAGCCCCAGCATTTT. Protein: CASSESVASHQPQHF. This chain joins TRBV2 and TRBJ1-5; D unclear. CDR3 length: 15 residues. The germline gives CDR1 SNHLY, CDR2 FYNNEI.

This clone occurred a few times. V is TRBV6-5 and J is TRBJ1-1; the match to TRBD1 covers 7 bases. The CDR3 has 14 amino acids. V dropped 6 bases and J dropped 4; count of bases not matched to a gene: 8. The germline gives CDR1 MNHEY, CDR2 SVGAGI. The CDR3 sequence: CASRKDRVVTEAFF. The CDR3 DNA sequence: TGTGCCAGCAGAAAAGACAGGGTGGTCACTGAAGCTTTCTTT.

This CDR3 is CASSSTPGQGEKLFF. CDR3 nucleotide sequence: TGTGCCAGCAGCTCGACTCCGGGACAAGGTGAAAAACTGTTTTTT. This chain uses TRBV5-5 with TRBJ1-4; weak D call: TRBD1 (6 bases). CDR3 size: 15 residues. The germline V gene encodes CDR1 SGHKS and CDR2 YYEKEE (reference sequence). V shed 3 bases and J shed 7 bases, with 16 bases lying between them.

V is TRBV10-3 and J is TRBJ1-6, with 7 bases aligning to TRBD1. J was trimmed by 10 bases and V by 0 bases; bases with no gene match: 9. Germline CDR1 ENHRY, CDR2 SYGVKD. The CDR3 consists of 16 residues. As DNA, the CDR3 is TGTGCCATCAGTGAGTCTGTGACAGGGCTAGGATCACCCCTCCACTTT. The encoded protein is CAISESVTGLGSPLHF.

The gene calls are TRBV15 and TRBJ1-1, with 7 nucleotides matching TRBD1. V trimming: 5 bases; J trimming: 0 bases; junction bases outside the gene matches: 6. CDR3 length: 15 amino acids. Germline CDR1 reads LNHNV; CDR2 reads YYDKDF (reference sequence). CDR3: CATSLRQGVNTEAFF. DNA of the CDR3: TGTGCCACCAGCTTACGACAGGGAGTGAACACTGAAGCTTTCTTT.

The chain combines TRBV13 with TRBJ2-7; D unresolved. CDR1 is PRHDT, CDR2 FYEKMQ, per germline (reference sequence). The V gene lost 0 bases and the J gene lost 9 bases, with 6 bases spanning the gap. There are 11 residues in the CDR3. The CDR3 is CASSLGAGQYF. CDR3 DNA: TGTGCCAGCAGCTTAGGGGCAGGGCAGTACTTC.

This chain links TRBV5-1 with TRBJ2-3; 10 nucleotides match TRBD2. Trimming at V came to 6 bases and at J to 6 bases, leaving 13 bases not matched to a gene. CDR3 length equals 16 residues. Germline assignment: CDR1 SGHRS and CDR2 YFSETQ. Here the CDR3 reads CASNDPSGGIRDTQYF. The CDR3 DNA follows: TGCGCCAGCAACGATCCTAGCGGGGGCATACGGGATACGCAGTATTTT.

V gene TRBV30 combines with J gene TRBJ1-4; the D is unclear. V was clipped by 2 bases and J by 6 bases, with 13 bases between them. CDR1 GTSNPN and CDR2 SVGIG come from the germline V gene (reference sequence). CDR3 length: 14 residues. The CDR3 DNA follows: TGTGCCTGGAGTAATCGGACGCGGGATGAAAAACTGTTTTTT. Protein: CAWSNRTRDEKLFF.

The chain recombines TRBV27 with TRBJ1-3; 7 bases match TRBD1. V gave up 5 bases and J gave up 7 bases; unmatched junction bases: 5. CDR1 is MNHEY, CDR2 SMNVEV, per germline (reference sequence). The length of the CDR3 is 13 residues. CDR3 coding DNA: TGTGCCAGCAGTCTCCGGGACAGCAACACCATATATTTT. It yields the protein CASSLRDSNTIYF.

This chain connects TRBV4-1 to TRBJ1-6; the D gene is possibly TRBD1 (5 bases). Trimming pared 3 bases from V and 7 bases from J, leaving 13 bases between. This CDR3 contains 15 residues. Germline V gene lookup returns CDR1 MGHRA and CDR2 YSYEKL. The CDR3 DNA reads TGCGCCAGCAGCCATCCCGGGACTGGGAATTCACCCCTCCACTTT. Translation gives CASSHPGTGNSPLHF.

This clone was seen a few times. The chain has TRBV7-6 and TRBJ1-3; 7 positions agree with TRBD1. The V segment lost 2 bases and the J segment 2 bases; nucleotides outside the gene matches: 6. Looked up from germline, CDR1 is SGHVS and CDR2 is FNYEAQ. CDR3 length: 16 amino acids. This CDR3 is CASSLTQGVAGNTIYF. The CDR3 bases are TGTGCCAGCAGCTTAACCCAGGGGGTAGCTGGAAACACCATATATTTT.

The gene calls are TRBV18 and TRBJ2-1, with D possibly being TRBD1 (5 bases). CDR1 and CDR2 from the germline V gene are KGHSH and LQKENI. V lost 6 bases, J lost 4 bases, and 25 bases lay in between. The CDR3 length is 18 residues. The CDR3 bases are TGTGCCAGCTCCCCTCTCTCGGCCCAGGGCCTCTTTTACAATGAGCAGTTCTTC. Protein: CASSPLSAQGLFYNEQFF. Complete variable domain (other parts from reference TRBV18 and TRBJ2-1): NAGVMQNPRHLVRRRGQEARLRCSPMKGHSHVYWYRQLPEEGLKFMVYLQKENIIDESGMPKERFSAEFPKEGPSILRIQQVVRGDSAAYFCASSPLSAQGLFYNEQFFGPGTRLTVL.